This T cell receptor (beta chain) originates from a study of blood T cell repertoires in COVID-19. Per the original methods: Using reference gene primer amplification, nucleated cell counts were estimated. Profiling relied on immunoSEQ multiplex PCR, and the TCRdb table lists in-frame clones only, not all of them. V and J calls and clone size are given by that table; D and trimming were obtained from the DNA. The profile shows over 200,000 clones, approximately 80% of them singletons. The CDR3 spans 14 residues. Trimming shortened V by 2 bases and J by 3 bases, and 8 bases separated the two germline ends. The germline gives CDR1 KGHDR, CDR2 SFDVKD.

Source material: peripheral blood. This sequence originates from a woman older than 75 with active or convalescent COVID-19. The chain couples TRBV24-1 to TRBJ2-3; a possible D gene is TRBD2 (6 bases). This CDR3 is CATSDWGRTDTQYF. CDR3 sequence (DNA): TGTGCCACCAGTGATTGGGGGAGGACAGATACGCAGTATTTT.